Following are 15 T cell receptor beta chains from one sample sequenced in a study of human T cells and chemical hapten exposure. From the RACE reads, TCRdb called clonotypes with MiXCR, one entry per CDR3 protein. The top ten hold around 8.8% of the sample, which has some 300,000 distinct CDR3 sequences, over 5% seen once. Time point specified: pre-sensitization, week 0. Treatment given: therapeutic diphenylcyclopropenone sensitization with weekly scalp DPC. Sequencing was performed on whole blood, taken in connection with sensitization to the hapten diphenylcyclopropenone (DPC). The receptors originated from a young woman with alopecia areata. Some clones in this sample may be carry-over from other donors' samples.

This clonotype has only a few counts. The chain couples TRBV4-3 to TRBJ1-3, with unresolved D. This CDR3 region has 16 residues. Per germline, CDR1 LGHNA and CDR2 YSLEER. V shed 0 bases and J shed 0 bases, with 9 bases lying between them. In nucleotides, the CDR3 is TGCGCCAGCAGCCAAGATTTCCAAGGCTCTGGAAACACCATATATTTT. Translation: CASSQDFQGSGNTIYF.

This clonotype appeared many times. The genes are TRBV7-2 and TRBJ1-5; D call uncertain. The CDR3 loop spans 15 amino acids. The V and J ends lost 2 bases and 4 bases respectively, with 12 bases between them. Germline V gene lookup returns CDR1 SGHTA and CDR2 FQGNSA. CDR3 coding DNA: TGTGCCAGCAGCTTAATAGGGAGCCCTAATCAGCCCCAGCATTTT. The encoded protein is CASSLIGSPNQPQHF.

This clonotype was counted only a few times. This chain joins TRBV4-3 and TRBJ1-1, with 8 bases fitting TRBD1. Germline lookup yields CDR1 LGHNA and CDR2 YSLEER. The CDR3 extends over 18 amino acids. The ends lost 0 bases at V and 4 bases at J; junction bases unmatched: 13. The CDR3 is CASSQDWSGGAPGTEAFF. In DNA, the CDR3 is TGCGCCAGCAGCCAAGATTGGTCAGGGGGCGCCCCAGGCACTGAAGCTTTCTTT.

This clonotype was counted many times. The genes are TRBV4-1 and TRBJ1-1, with no clear D. The CDR3 loop spans 13 amino acids. The ends were cut back, 4 bases at V and 1 base at J, with 7 bases in the middle. Germline-derived CDR1 and CDR2 are MGHRA and YSYEKL. The CDR3 sequence: CASSLEWNTEAFF. CDR3 coding DNA: TGCGCCAGCAGCCTAGAGTGGAACACTGAAGCTTTCTTT.

This rearrangement joins TRBV4-3 to TRBJ1-5, with 7 bases identical to TRBD1. The CDR3 totals 16 residues. Germline V CDR1 and CDR2: LGHNA, YSLEER. V lost 3 bases to trimming and J lost 2 bases; unmatched junction nucleotides: 7. DNA for the CDR3: TGCGCCAGCAGCCAGATCGTAACAGGGGGCAATCAGCCCCAGCATTTT. It yields the protein CASSQIVTGGNQPQHF.

At least ten counts were recorded for this clonotype. V is TRBV6-5 and J is TRBJ2-7; 8 bases align to TRBD2. Germline CDR1 is MNHEY and CDR2 is SVGAGI. V gave up 6 bases and J gave up 0 bases; unmatched junction bases: 7. The CDR3 contains 15 residues. For the CDR3, the DNA is TGTGCCAGCAGCTCGGGGGGGACATACTCCTACGAGCAGTACTTC. It yields the protein CASSSGGTYSYEQYF.

This rearrangement joins TRBV7-9 to TRBJ2-3; D is possibly TRBD2 (5 bases). The CDR3 spans 15 residues. In germline, CDR1 is SEHNR, CDR2 FQNEAQ (reference sequence). V lost 2 bases and J lost 3, with 12 bases in between. In DNA, the CDR3 is TGTGCCAGCAGCTTAAGGCGGGCTCAAACAGATACGCAGTATTTT. Amino acid sequence: CASSLRRAQTDTQYF.

This clonotype was seen a few times. The chain carries TRBV20-1 and TRBJ2-1; a possible D gene is TRBD2 (6 bases). This CDR3 comprises 13 residues. The ends were cut back, 1 base at V and 10 bases at J, with 14 bases in the middle. Germline V gene data show CDR1 as DFQATT and CDR2 as SNEGSKA (reference sequence). CDR3 protein: CSARAGLRAEQFF. DNA of the CDR3: TGCAGTGCTAGAGCGGGACTCAGAGCCGAGCAGTTCTTC.

At least ten counts were recorded for this clonotype. This chain connects TRBV11-2 to TRBJ1-6; unclear D gene. Deletions cut 6 bases from V and 7 bases from J, with 7 bases between. Germline V gene sequence: CDR1 SGHAT, CDR2 FQNNGV. The CDR3 is 12 residues long. CDR3 sequence reads: CASSYGNSPLHF. CDR3 bases: TGTGCCAGCAGTTACGGGAATTCACCCCTCCACTTT.

At least ten counts were recorded for this clonotype. This rearrangement joins TRBV11-3 to TRBJ2-1, with D tentatively TRBD1 or TRBD2 (5 bases each). Trimming removed 5 bases at V and 9 bases at J, with 29 bases between. There are 18 residues in the CDR3. The V gene's germline CDR1 is SGHNT and CDR2 YENEEA. The CDR3 region is CASSPPSAGTPGRGEQFF. CDR3 nucleotides: TGTGCCAGCAGCCCCCCTTCCGCCGGGACCCCGGGCAGAGGTGAGCAGTTCTTC.

This clonotype was seen repeatedly, ten times or more. The chain joins TRBV5-1 to TRBJ1-2, with a tentative D call TRBD1 (5 bases). Germline CDR1 reads SGHRS; CDR2 reads YFSETQ. The ends were cut back, 4 bases at V and 4 bases at J, with 17 bases in the middle. CDR3 size: 15 residues. Here the CDR3 reads CASSGTGLELYGYTF. In DNA, the CDR3 is TGCGCCAGCAGCGGGACGGGTCTCGAGCTCTATGGCTACACCTTC.

The chain recombines TRBV12-3 or TRBV12-4 with TRBJ1-1, with unresolved D. V lost 6 bases and J 2 bases, leaving 19 bases between the germline ends. The CDR3 extends over 16 amino acids. CDR3 amino acids: CASRPLGRGSNTEAFF. For the CDR3, the DNA is TGTGCCAGCAGACCACTGGGTCGGGGTTCCAACACTGAAGCTTTCTTT.

This clonotype was recorded at least ten times. This chain joins TRBV9 and TRBJ2-5; TRBD2 is a possible D gene (6 bases). There are 14 residues in the CDR3. The V end lost 3 bases, the J end lost 6 bases, and 15 bases lay between the germline ends. Looked up from germline, CDR1 is SGDLS and CDR2 is YYNGEE. As DNA, the CDR3 is TGTGCCAGCAGCGCCGAGACTAGTTCCAAGACCCAGTACTTC. Amino acids: CASSAETSSKTQYF.

The chain recombines TRBV20-1 with TRBJ1-1; D unresolved. The V end lost 6 bases, the J end lost 0 bases, and 14 bases lay between the germline ends. Germline values: CDR1 DFQATT, CDR2 SNEGSKA (reference sequence). The CDR3 extends over 14 amino acids. CDR3 coding DNA: TGCAGTGCAACGACCGGGAGCTTGAACACTGAAGCTTTCTTT. It encodes CSATTGSLNTEAFF.

This CDR3 is CASSYSDRTNYGYTF. The CDR3, as DNA: TGTGCCAGCAGTTACTCGGACAGGACTAACTATGGCTACACCTTC. This chain connects TRBV6-5 to TRBJ1-2; TRBD1 aligns across 7 bases. V gave up 0 bases and J gave up 0 bases; unmatched junction bases: 1. The CDR3 length is 15 residues. The germline gives CDR1 MNHEY, CDR2 SVGAGI.